This T cell receptor (beta chain) is drawn from a study of control samples from healthy donors and cancer patients. The method was immunoSEQ multiplex PCR; TCRdb's version includes in-frame clones alone and lacks a portion of them. The profile shows about 150,000 clones, about 94% of them singletons. The germline CDR1 and CDR2 sequences are MNHNY and SVGAGI (reference sequence). Trimming removed 5 bases at V and 7 bases at J, with 15 bases between. The CDR3 is 15 amino acids. Sequenced input: PBMCs. The sequence came from a man aged 55 to 69 with colorectal cancer. The rearrangement links TRBV6-6 to TRBJ1-6; D might be TRBD1 (5 bases). This chain's CDR3 is CASSAGARANSPLHF. CDR3 nucleotide sequence: TGTGCCAGCAGTGCCGGGGCGCGTGCCAATTCACCCCTCCACTTT.